One sample yielded the 9 T cell receptor beta chains listed below, sequenced in a study of shared clonotypes between healthy human individuals. Clones were sequenced by immunoSEQ multiplex PCR, and TCRdb holds only the in-frame ones, with some missing. The sample has fewer than 850,000 clones, about 97% seen once; the top ten hold about 0.22%. CD45RO-negative cells were positively selected for CCR7, leaving out terminally differentiated effector memory CD45RA+ cells. The sequencing input was naive CD8+ T cells sorted from blood. The source of these receptors is a young man in good health.

The chain uses TRBV15 and TRBJ1-5; TRBD1 might be the D (5 bases). The length of the CDR3 is 15 residues. Germline V lookup: CDR1 LNHNV, CDR2 YYDKDF (reference sequence). V was cut by 0 bases and J by 0 bases, with 6 bases left in between. The CDR3 is CATSREGASNQPQHF. The CDR3 bases are TGTGCCACCAGCAGAGAAGGGGCTAGCAATCAGCCCCAGCATTTT.

V and J are TRBV4-1 and TRBJ2-5, with D hard to call. CDR3 length equals 13 residues. The germline gives CDR1 MGHRA, CDR2 YSYEKL. V was shortened by 1 base and J by 4 bases, with 7 bases between the two germline ends. This CDR3 reads CASSQVPLETQYF. The CDR3 DNA reads TGCGCCAGCAGCCAAGTCCCCTTAGAGACCCAGTACTTC.

In regard to this clone: Other DNA sequences from this sample encode an identical CDR3 as well. The chain combines TRBV27 with TRBJ2-7, with unresolved D. V lost 3 bases and J lost 4, with 7 bases in between. The CDR3 contains 12 residues. Per germline, CDR1 MNHEY and CDR2 SMNVEV (reference sequence). CDR3 sequence reads: CASSFVGYEQYF. As DNA, the CDR3 is TGTGCCAGCAGTTTCGTGGGATACGAGCAGTACTTC.

The V and J genes are TRBV27 and TRBJ2-5; D is unresolved. V shed 0 bases and J shed 6 bases, with 8 bases lying between them. Germline V gene lookup returns CDR1 MNHEY and CDR2 SMNVEV (reference sequence). This CDR3 has 13 amino acids. The CDR3, as DNA: TGTGCCAGCAGTTTATCATTGGGGAAGACCCAGTACTTC. It yields the protein CASSLSLGKTQYF.

The rearrangement joins TRBV9 to TRBJ2-1; 13 bases agree with TRBD2. After removal of 3 bases from V and 6 bases from J, the junction contained 3 bases not matched to a gene. Germline V gene data show CDR1 as SGDLS and CDR2 as YYNGEE. The CDR3 is 15 residues long. CDR3 sequence reads: CASSAWTSGSNEQFF. In nucleotides, the CDR3 is TGTGCCAGCAGCGCCTGGACTAGCGGGAGCAATGAGCAGTTCTTC.

In the case of this clone: Other nucleotide sequences in the sample specify the same CDR3. The rearrangement joins TRBV27 to TRBJ2-1, with D possibly being TRBD2 (6 bases). This CDR3 is 14 amino acids long. Trimming pared 2 bases from V and 2 bases from J, leaving 7 bases between. Germline V gene lookup returns CDR1 MNHEY and CDR2 SMNVEV (reference sequence). The CDR3 sequence: CASSLGGAYNEQFF. In nucleotides, the CDR3 is TGTGCCAGCAGTTTAGGCGGGGCCTACAATGAGCAGTTCTTC.

DNA for the CDR3: TGTGCCAGCAGCTTAAGACAGGGATTCTACGAGCAGTACTTC. Amino acids: CASSLRQGFYEQYF. The J gene is TRBJ2-7, the V gene TRBV11-2, with 7 positions matching TRBD1. Germline lookup yields CDR1 SGHAT and CDR2 FQNNGV. J gave up 3 bases and V 2 bases, and 4 bases lay outside the gene matches. The CDR3 is 14 residues long. The entire variable domain, with the rest obtained from reference TRBV11-2 and TRBJ2-7, is as follows: EAGVAQSPRYKIIEKRQSVAFWCNPISGHATLYWYQQILGQGPKLLIQFQNNGVVDDSQLPKDRFSAERLKGVDSTLKIQPAKLEDSAVYLCASSLRQGFYEQYFGPGTRLTVT.

The chain is built from TRBV7-9 and TRBJ1-2, with TRBD1 identical over 7 bases. Germline CDR1 SEHNR, CDR2 FQNEAQ (reference sequence). V was pared by 4 bases and J by 8 bases, with 10 bases of the junction left unmatched. The CDR3 length is 14 residues. Here the CDR3 DNA reads TGTGCCAGCAGCTACACCGGGACAGCAATCGGCTACACCTTC. This codes for CASSYTGTAIGYTF.

The chain employs TRBV14 and TRBJ2-7, with D perhaps matching TRBD2 (5 bases). Per germline, CDR1 SGHDN and CDR2 FVKESK. Trimming stripped 1 base from V and 3 bases from J, with 13 bases between. The CDR3 is 15 residues long. DNA of the CDR3: TGTGCCAGCAGCCAAGTTTTTCCGGGGAACTACGAGCAGTACTTC. Residues: CASSQVFPGNYEQYF.